This T cell receptor beta chain appears in the sequencing data of a study of blood T cell repertoires in COVID-19. The wider study: Samples of COVID-19 (acute and convalescent) were obtained from the United States, Italy and Spain.

Trimming stripped 1 base from V and 4 bases from J, with 11 bases between. CDR1 is SGHTA and CDR2 is FQGNSA in the germline V gene. The length of the CDR3 is 14 residues. Original handling: It was from reference gene primer amplification that nucleated cell counts were estimated. Sequencing used immunoSEQ multiplex PCR; TCRdb keeps in-frame clones, though not all of them. Clonal size and the V and J genes are those of that table, whereas D and trimming came from the DNA. The table records about 220,000 clones, about 85% of them present only once. The chain carries TRBV7-2 and TRBJ2-7; D gene unclear. The specimen sequenced was peripheral blood. This TCR derives from a man aged 45-60 years who had recovered from COVID-19. The CDR3 reads CASSLDSTVYEQYF. Here the CDR3 DNA reads TGTGCCAGCAGCTTAGACAGCACAGTATACGAGCAGTACTTC.